This T cell receptor beta chain originates from a study of beta chain features in type 1 diabetes. Study summary: Age, gender and cell yields were alike across patients and healthy donors. Study observations and caveats: Type 1 diabetes patients showed a moderate but significant shortening of TCRB CDR3s in all four CD4+ subsets.

Germline lookup yields CDR1 PRHDT and CDR2 FYEKMQ (reference sequence). CDR3 length: 13 residues. V dropped 4 bases and J dropped 4 bases, with 10 bases sitting between them. The sample holds a few counts of this clone. No antigen is known for it. Reverse transcription of all isolated RNA meant that expressed TCRB transcripts were sequenced. Method: immunoSEQ multiplex PCR; TCRdb's copy keeps in-frame clones and lacks some. The table has 300,000 to 400,000 clones, 13% seen once. This chain links TRBV13 with TRBJ1-2; D unresolved. The sequence was collected from a woman between 18 and 30 years old with type 1 diabetes. The sample taken for sequencing was naive CD4+ T cells from blood. CDR3 loop: CASSSQGGYGYTF. In DNA, the CDR3 is TGTGCCAGCAGCTCCCAAGGAGGCTATGGCTACACCTTC.